Each of the 2 T cell receptor beta chains below was sequenced from the same sample in a study of blood T cell repertoires in COVID-19. Clones were sequenced by immunoSEQ multiplex PCR, and TCRdb holds only the in-frame ones, with some missing. The sample carries some 170,000 clones, about 81% recorded once. Sequencing was carried out using peripheral blood. These receptors were obtained from a human donor in a cohort sampled during active COVID-19.

The chain recombines TRBV19 with TRBJ1-6, with D hard to call. The ends were cut back, 7 bases at V and 10 bases at J, with 17 bases in the middle. Germline V gene lookup returns CDR1 LNHDA and CDR2 SQIVND (reference sequence). The CDR3 contains 14 residues. The CDR3, as DNA: TGTGCCAGTAACTCCGGGATCTCTGGGTCACCCCTCCACTTT. Encoded protein: CASNSGISGSPLHF. The whole variable domain, remainder taken from reference TRBV19 and TRBJ1-6, is DGGITQSPKYLFRKEGQNVTLSCEQNLNHDAMYWYRQDPGQGLRLIYYSQIVNDFQKGDIAEGYSVSREKKESFPLTVTSAQKNPTAFYLCASNSGISGSPLHFGNGTRLTVT.

The genes are TRBV19 and TRBJ1-4; a weak D match, TRBD1 (6 bases). Germline V gene lookup returns CDR1 LNHDA and CDR2 SQIVND (reference sequence). V was trimmed by 5 bases and J by 2 bases, leaving 12 bases between them. The CDR3 length is 15 residues. CDR3 in DNA: TGTGCCAGTAGTGCCCGGACAGTTACTAATGAAAAACTGTTTTTT. It translates to CASSARTVTNEKLFF.